The rows below give T cell receptor beta chains drawn from one sample of a study of cytomegalovirus exposure and HLA in healthy donors. The repertoire was sequenced with immunoSEQ multiplex PCR; TCRdb's copy has only in-frame clones and lacks some. The sample has more than 110,000 clones; about four fifths are singletons. Sequencing was carried out using PBMCs. These receptor sequences come from a man in his forties in good health and CMV-seropositive. The conserved cysteine and the conserved F or W are not part of the CDR3 here. The order of the fields is CDR3 protein, V gene, J gene.

CDR3aa: ASSLVIGGNTDTQY
v_gene: TRBV5-1
j_gene: TRBJ2-3

CDR3aa: ASSLGGDSRQTQY
v_gene: TRBV7-9
j_gene: TRBJ2-5

CDR3aa: ASSQEAGTLSYEQY
v_gene: TRBV4-3
j_gene: TRBJ2-7

CDR3aa: ASSHRGMGKLF
v_gene: TRBV6-4
j_gene: TRBJ1-4

CDR3aa: ASSLLELAAYEQY
v_gene: TRBV5-1
j_gene: TRBJ2-7

CDR3aa: ASSLGLAEQY
v_gene: TRBV5-5
j_gene: TRBJ2-7

CDR3aa: ASSPRDSGANVLT
v_gene: TRBV2
j_gene: TRBJ2-6

CDR3aa: ASSQDPAGAGDTQY
v_gene: TRBV4-3
j_gene: TRBJ2-3

CDR3aa: ASKSGSEGNEQF
v_gene: TRBV7-2
j_gene: TRBJ2-1

CDR3aa: ASRGTGANYEQY
v_gene: TRBV19
j_gene: TRBJ2-7

CDR3aa: ASSFTLDRGFVALH
v_gene: TRBV27
j_gene: TRBJ1-6